A single sample gave rise to the 4 T cell receptor beta chains below, sequenced in a study of monozygotic twins with inflammatory bowel disease. TCRdb re-analyzed the 5' RACE reads; it lists each CDR3 protein once, without DNA. The sample data list 400,000 or so distinct CDR3 sequences. The sequenced material came from blood. The receptor set was obtained from a human donor with ulcerative colitis or Crohn's disease, or a healthy co-twin of an affected twin (not recorded which).

This sequence joins TRBV27 and TRBJ2-1. Germline V gene lookup returns CDR1 MNHEY and CDR2 SMNVEV (reference sequence). The CDR3 totals 14 residues. The chain's CDR3 is CASSLELWDNEQFF.

The V gene is TRBV12-3 or TRBV12-4, the J gene TRBJ2-7. The CDR3 runs 15 residues. This CDR3 is CASSLSFNKFYEQYF.

The rearrangement uses TRBV6-5 and TRBJ2-1; without DNA, the TCRdb call of TRBD1 cannot be checked. Germline V CDR1 and CDR2: MNHEY, SVGAGI. The CDR3 has 17 residues. The chain's CDR3 is CASSYSIGQGRGDEQFF.

J is TRBJ2-3 and V is TRBV15; checking the TCRdb D call of TRBD2 is not possible without DNA. CDR1 is LNHNV and CDR2 is YYDKDF in the germline V gene (reference sequence). The length of the CDR3 is 17 residues. CDR3: CATSRGGLAGGSDTQYF.